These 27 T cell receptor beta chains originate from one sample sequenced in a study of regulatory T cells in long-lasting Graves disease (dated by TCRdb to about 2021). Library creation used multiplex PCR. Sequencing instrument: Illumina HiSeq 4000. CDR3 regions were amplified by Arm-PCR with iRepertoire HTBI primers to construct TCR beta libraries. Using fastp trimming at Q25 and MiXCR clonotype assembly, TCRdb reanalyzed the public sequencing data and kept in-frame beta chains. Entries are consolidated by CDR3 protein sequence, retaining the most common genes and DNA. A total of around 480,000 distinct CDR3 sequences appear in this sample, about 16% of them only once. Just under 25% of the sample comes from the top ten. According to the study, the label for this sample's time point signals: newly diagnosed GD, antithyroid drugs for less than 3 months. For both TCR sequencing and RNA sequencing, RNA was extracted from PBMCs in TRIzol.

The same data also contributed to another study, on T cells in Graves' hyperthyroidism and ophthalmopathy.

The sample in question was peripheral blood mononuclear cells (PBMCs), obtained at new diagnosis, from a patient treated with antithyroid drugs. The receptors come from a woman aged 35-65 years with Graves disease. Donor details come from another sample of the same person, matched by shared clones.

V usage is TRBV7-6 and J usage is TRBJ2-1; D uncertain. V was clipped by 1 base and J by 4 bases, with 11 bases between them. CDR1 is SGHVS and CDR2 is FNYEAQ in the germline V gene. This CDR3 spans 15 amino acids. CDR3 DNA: TGTGCCAGCAGCTTAGTAAGGTTGGCTTACAATGAGCAGTTCTTC. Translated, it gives CASSLVRLAYNEQFF.

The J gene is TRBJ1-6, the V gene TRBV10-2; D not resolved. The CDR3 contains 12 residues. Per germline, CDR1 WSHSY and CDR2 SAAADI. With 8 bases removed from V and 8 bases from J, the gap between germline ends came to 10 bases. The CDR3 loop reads CASRRSDSPLHF. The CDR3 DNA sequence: TGCGCCAGCCGGCGGTCGGATTCACCCCTCCACTTT.

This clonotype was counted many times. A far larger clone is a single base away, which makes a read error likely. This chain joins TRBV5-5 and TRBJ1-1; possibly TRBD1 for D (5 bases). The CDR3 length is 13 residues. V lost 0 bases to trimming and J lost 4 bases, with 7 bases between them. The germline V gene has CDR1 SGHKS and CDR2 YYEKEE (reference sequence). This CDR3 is CASSLDRITEAFF. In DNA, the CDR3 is TGTGCCAGCAGCTTGGACAGGATCACTGAAGCTTTCTTT.

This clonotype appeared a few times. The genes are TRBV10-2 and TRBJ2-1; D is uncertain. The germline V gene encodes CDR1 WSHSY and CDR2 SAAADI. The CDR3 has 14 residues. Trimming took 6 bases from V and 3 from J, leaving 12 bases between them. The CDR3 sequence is CASSWTEIYNEQFF. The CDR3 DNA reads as TGCGCCAGCAGCTGGACCGAAATCTACAATGAGCAGTTCTTC.

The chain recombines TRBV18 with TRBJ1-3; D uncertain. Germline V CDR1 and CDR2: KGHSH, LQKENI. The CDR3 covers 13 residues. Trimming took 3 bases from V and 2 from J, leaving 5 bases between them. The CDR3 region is CASSPAAGNTIYF. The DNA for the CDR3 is TGTGCCAGCTCACCGGCGGCTGGAAACACCATATATTTT.

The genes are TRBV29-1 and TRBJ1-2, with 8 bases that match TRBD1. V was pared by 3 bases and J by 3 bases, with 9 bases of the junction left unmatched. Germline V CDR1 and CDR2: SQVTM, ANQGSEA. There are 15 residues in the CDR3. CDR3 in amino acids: CSVEGQELLHYGYTF. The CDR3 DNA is TGCAGCGTTGAGGGACAGGAACTTCTACACTATGGCTACACCTTC.

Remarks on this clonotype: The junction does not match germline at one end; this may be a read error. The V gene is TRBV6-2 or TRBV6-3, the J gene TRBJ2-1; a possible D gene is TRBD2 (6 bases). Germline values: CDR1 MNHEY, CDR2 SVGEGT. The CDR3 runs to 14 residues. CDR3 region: CASSYRDSNNEQFF. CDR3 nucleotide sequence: TGTGCCAGCAGTTACCGGGACTCCAACAATGAGCAGTTCTTC.

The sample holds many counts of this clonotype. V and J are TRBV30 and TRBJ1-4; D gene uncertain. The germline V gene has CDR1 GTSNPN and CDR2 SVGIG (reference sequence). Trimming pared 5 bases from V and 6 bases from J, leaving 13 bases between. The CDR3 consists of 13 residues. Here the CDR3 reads CAWSGTGYEKLFF. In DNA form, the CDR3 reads TGTGCCTGGTCCGGAACGGGGTATGAAAAACTGTTTTTT.

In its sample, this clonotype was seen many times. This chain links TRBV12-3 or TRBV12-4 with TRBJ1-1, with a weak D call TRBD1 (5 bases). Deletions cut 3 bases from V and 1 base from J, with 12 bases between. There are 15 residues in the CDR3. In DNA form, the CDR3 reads TGTGCCAGCAGTTTTGGGGGGATCAAGAACACTGAAGCTTTCTTT. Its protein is CASSFGGIKNTEAFF.

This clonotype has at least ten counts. The DNA for the CDR3 is TGTGCCAGCAAAATGGGCGACGAGCAGTACTTC. Protein sequence: CASKMGDEQYF. The V gene is TRBV2, the J gene TRBJ2-7; D is unclear. The CDR3 extends over 11 amino acids. V lost 7 bases and J lost 5, with 9 bases in between. Germline V CDR1 and CDR2: SNHLY, FYNNEI.

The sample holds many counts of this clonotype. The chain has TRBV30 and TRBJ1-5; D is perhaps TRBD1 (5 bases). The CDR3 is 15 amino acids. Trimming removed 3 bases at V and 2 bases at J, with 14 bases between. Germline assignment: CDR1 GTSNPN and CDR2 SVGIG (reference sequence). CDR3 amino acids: CAWSHTGIGNQPQHF. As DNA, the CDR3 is TGTGCCTGGAGCCATACAGGCATCGGCAATCAGCCCCAGCATTTT.

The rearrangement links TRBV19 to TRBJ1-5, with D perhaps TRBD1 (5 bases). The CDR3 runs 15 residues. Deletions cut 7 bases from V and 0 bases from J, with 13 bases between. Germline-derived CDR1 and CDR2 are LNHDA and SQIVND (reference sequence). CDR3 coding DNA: TGTGCCAGTAAAGAGGGGCAATATAGCAATCAGCCCCAGCATTTT. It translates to CASKEGQYSNQPQHF.

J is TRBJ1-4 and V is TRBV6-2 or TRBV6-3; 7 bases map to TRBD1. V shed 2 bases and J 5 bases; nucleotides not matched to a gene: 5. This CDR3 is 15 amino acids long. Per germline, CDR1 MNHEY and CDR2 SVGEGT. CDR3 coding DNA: TGTGCCAGCAGTTACGGGGGGACAGTCAATGAAAAACTGTTTTTT. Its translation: CASSYGGTVNEKLFF.

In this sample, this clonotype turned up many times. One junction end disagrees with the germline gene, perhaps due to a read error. The CDR3 DNA is TGTGCCAGCAGCACGGGACTAGCGGGACCTCAAGAGACCCAGTACTTC. This sequence encodes CASSTGLAGPQETQYF. V is TRBV5-1 and J is TRBJ2-5, with 13 bases fitting TRBD2. CDR1 SGHRS and CDR2 YFSETQ come from the germline V gene. The CDR3 contains 16 residues.

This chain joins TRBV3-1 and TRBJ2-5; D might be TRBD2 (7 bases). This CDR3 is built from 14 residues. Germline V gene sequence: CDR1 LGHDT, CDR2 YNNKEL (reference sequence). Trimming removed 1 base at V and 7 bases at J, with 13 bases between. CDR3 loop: CASSQGGGDGTQYF. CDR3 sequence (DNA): TGTGCCAGCAGCCAAGGGGGGGGCGATGGGACCCAGTACTTC.

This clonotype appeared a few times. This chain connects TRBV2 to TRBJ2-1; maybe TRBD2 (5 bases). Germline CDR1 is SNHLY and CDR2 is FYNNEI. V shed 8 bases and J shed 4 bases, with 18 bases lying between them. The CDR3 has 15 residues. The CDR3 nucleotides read TGTGCCAGCGGGTCCGAGGGTTCGGTATACAATGAGCAGTTCTTC. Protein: CASGSEGSVYNEQFF.

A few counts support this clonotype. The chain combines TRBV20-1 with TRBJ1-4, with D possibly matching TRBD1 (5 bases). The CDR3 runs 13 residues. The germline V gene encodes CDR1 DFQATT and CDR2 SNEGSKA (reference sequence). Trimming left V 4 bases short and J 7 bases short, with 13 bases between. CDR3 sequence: CSATGTFIEKLFF. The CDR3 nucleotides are TGCAGTGCTACCGGGACCTTTATTGAAAAACTGTTTTTT.

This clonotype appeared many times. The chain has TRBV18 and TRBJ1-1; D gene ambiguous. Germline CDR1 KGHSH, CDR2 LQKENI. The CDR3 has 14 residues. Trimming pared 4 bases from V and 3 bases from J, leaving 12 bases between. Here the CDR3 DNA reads TGTGCCAGCTCACGGGCAGCCTCGTACACTGAAGCTTTCTTT. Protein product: CASSRAASYTEAFF.

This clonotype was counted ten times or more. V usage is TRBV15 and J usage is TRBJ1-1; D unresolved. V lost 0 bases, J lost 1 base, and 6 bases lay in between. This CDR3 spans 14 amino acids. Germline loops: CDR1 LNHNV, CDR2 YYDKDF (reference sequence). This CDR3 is CATSRDRQNTEAFF. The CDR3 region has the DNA TGTGCCACCAGCAGAGACCGCCAGAACACTGAAGCTTTCTTT.

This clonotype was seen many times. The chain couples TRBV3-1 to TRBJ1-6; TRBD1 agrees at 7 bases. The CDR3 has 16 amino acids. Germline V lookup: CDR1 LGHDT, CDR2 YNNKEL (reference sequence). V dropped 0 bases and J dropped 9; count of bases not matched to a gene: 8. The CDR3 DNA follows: TGTGCCAGCAGCCAAGATTCGACAGGGAGTAGTTCACCCCTCCACTTT. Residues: CASSQDSTGSSSPLHF. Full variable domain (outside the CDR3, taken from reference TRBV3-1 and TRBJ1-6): DTAVSQTPKYLVTQMGNDKSIKCEQNLGHDTMYWYKQDSKKFLKIMFSYNNKELIINETVPNRFSPKSPDKAHLNLHINSLELGDSAVYFCASSQDSTGSSSPLHFGNGTRLTVT.

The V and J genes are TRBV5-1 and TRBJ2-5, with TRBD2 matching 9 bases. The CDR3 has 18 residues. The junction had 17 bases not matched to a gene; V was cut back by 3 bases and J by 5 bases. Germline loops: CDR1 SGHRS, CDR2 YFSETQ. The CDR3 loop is CASSWAPRQAGGLETQYF. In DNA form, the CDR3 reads TGCGCCAGCAGCTGGGCCCCCCGGCAGGCGGGGGGGCTGGAGACCCAGTACTTC.

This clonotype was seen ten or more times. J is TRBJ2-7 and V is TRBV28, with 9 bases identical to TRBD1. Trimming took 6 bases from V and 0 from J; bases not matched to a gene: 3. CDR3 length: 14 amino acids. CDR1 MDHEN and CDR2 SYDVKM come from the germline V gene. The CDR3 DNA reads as TGTGCCAGCAGGGGGACAGGGAACTCCTACGAGCAGTACTTC. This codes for CASRGTGNSYEQYF.

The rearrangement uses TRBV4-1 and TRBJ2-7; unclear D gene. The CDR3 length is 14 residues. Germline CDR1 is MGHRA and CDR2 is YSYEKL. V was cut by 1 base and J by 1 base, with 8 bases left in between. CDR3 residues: CASSQVAQSYEQYF. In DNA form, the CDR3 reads TGCGCCAGCAGCCAAGTTGCCCAGTCCTACGAGCAGTACTTC.

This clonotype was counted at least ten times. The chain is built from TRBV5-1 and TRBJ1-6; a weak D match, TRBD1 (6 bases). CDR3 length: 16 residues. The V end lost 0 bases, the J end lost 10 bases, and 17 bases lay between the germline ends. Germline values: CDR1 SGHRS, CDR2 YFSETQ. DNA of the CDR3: TGCGCCAGCAGCTTGGACAGGGTAAAGCTCGGATCACCCCTCCACTTT. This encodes CASSLDRVKLGSPLHF.

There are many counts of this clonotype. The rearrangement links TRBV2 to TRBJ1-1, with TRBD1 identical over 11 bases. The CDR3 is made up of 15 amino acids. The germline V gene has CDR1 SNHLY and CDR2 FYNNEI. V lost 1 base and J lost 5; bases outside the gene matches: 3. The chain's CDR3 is CASSEGTGGRTEAFF. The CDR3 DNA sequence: TGTGCCAGCAGTGAAGGGACAGGGGGCCGTACTGAAGCTTTCTTT.

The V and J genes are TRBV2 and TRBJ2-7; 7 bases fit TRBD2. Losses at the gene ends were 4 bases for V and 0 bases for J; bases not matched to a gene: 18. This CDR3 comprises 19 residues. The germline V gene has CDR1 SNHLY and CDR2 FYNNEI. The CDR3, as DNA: TGTGCCAGCAGTGCAGGCCTGGGGCTAGCGGACCTGAGCTCCTACGAGCAGTACTTC. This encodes CASSAGLGLADLSSYEQYF.

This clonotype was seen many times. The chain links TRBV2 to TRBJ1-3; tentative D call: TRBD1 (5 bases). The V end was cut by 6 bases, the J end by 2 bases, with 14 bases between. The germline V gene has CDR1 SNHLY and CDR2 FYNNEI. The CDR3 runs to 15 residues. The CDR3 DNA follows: TGTGCCAGCAGACCCAACGGGACCCCTGGAAACACCATATATTTT. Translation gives CASRPNGTPGNTIYF.